This TCR beta chain was identified during a study of blood T cell repertoires in COVID-19. The V end was cut by 5 bases, the J end by 0 bases, with 19 bases between. CDR3 length: 17 amino acids. Germline CDR1 and CDR2: MGHRA and YSYEKL. Clones were sequenced by immunoSEQ multiplex PCR, and TCRdb holds only the in-frame ones, with some missing. The repertoire includes some 20,000 clones, 70% to 90% of them detected once, and around 3.8% sits in the top ten. Sequencing was performed on peripheral blood. This chain links TRBV4-1 with TRBJ1-1; D not resolved. This TCR came from a man over 45 with active COVID-19. CDR3 DNA: TGCGCCAGCAGCTCCCCCTTTATGCGAGTCGTGAACACTGAAGCTTTCTTT. As protein: CASSSPFMRVVNTEAFF.